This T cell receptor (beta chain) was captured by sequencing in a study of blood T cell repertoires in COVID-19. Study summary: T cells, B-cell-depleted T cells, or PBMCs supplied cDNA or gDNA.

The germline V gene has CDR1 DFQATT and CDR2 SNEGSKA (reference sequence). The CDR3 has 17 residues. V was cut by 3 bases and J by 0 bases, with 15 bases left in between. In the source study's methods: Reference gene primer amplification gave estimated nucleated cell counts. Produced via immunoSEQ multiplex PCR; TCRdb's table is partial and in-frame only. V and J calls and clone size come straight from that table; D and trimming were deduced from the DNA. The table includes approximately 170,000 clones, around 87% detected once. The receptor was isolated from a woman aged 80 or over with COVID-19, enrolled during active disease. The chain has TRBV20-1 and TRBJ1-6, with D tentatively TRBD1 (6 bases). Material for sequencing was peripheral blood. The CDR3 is CSASRTVKSSYNSPLHF. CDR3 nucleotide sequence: TGCAGTGCTAGTAGGACAGTCAAGAGCTCCTATAATTCACCCCTCCACTTT.